These 18 T cell receptor beta chains were all obtained from the same sample, sequenced in a study of regulatory T cells in long-lasting Graves disease. TCRdb reprocessed the reads via MiXCR and lists one record per CDR3 protein. The data show fewer than 800 distinct CDR3 sequences, 82% seen once. There was RNA extracted from PBMCs, and the TCR library was made from it. The source was peripheral blood mononuclear cells (PBMCs), collected with antithyroid drug treatment, in newly diagnosed or persistent Graves disease (not recorded which). All receptors derive from a woman between 25 and 40 years old with Graves disease.

In its sample, this clonotype was seen once. This rearrangement joins TRBV6-6 to TRBJ1-2, with a possible D match to TRBD1 (5 bases). The V gene lost 2 bases and the J gene lost 5 bases, with 15 bases spanning the gap. CDR3 length: 15 residues. Germline V lookup: CDR1 MNHNY, CDR2 SVGAGI (reference sequence). The CDR3 sequence: CASSYARPEGYGYTF. The CDR3 DNA sequence: TGTGCCAGCAGTTACGCCCGTCCTGAGGGGTATGGCTACACCTTC.

Only one count was recorded for this clonotype. The rearrangement links TRBV7-2 to TRBJ2-7; D is undetermined. The length of the CDR3 is 13 residues. V was cut by 5 bases and J by 5 bases, with 13 bases left in between. Germline V gene lookup returns CDR1 SGHTA and CDR2 FQGNSA. The CDR3 region is CASSPQFSDEQYF. The CDR3 DNA sequence: TGTGCCAGCAGCCCCCAGTTCAGCGACGAGCAGTACTTC.

The chain is built from TRBV7-2 and TRBJ1-4; D call uncertain. Per the germline V gene, CDR1 is SGHTA and CDR2 is FQGNSA. Trimming stripped 4 bases from V and 8 bases from J, with 11 bases between. The CDR3 spans 13 residues. Here the CDR3 reads CASSSSMREKLFF. The CDR3 nucleotides are TGTGCCAGCAGCTCATCTATGAGGGAAAAACTGTTTTTT.

This chain links TRBV20-1 with TRBJ2-3; 9 bases map to TRBD2. This CDR3 region has 16 residues. Trimming removed 1 base from V and 4 bases from J; junction bases left unmatched: 9. CDR1 is DFQATT and CDR2 is SNEGSKA in the germline V gene (reference sequence). CDR3 sequence reads: CSARVGTSSGPDTQYF. The CDR3 DNA follows: TGCAGTGCTAGAGTCGGGACTAGCAGTGGCCCAGATACGCAGTATTTT.

J is TRBJ1-2 and V is TRBV12-3 or TRBV12-4; TRBD1 might be the D (6 bases). The CDR3 has 13 amino acids. Trimming removed 5 bases at V and 4 bases at J, with 11 bases between. The CDR3 DNA is TGTGCCAGCAGTCGCGGCAGGGGCTATGGCTACACCTTC. Translation: CASSRGRGYGYTF.

This rearrangement joins TRBV9 to TRBJ2-5, with D possibly being TRBD2 (6 bases). The CDR3 sequence is 17 residues long. CDR1 and CDR2 (germline): SGDLS, YYNGEE. V lost 4 bases, J lost 0 bases, and 19 bases lay in between. The DNA for the CDR3 is TGTGCCAGCAGCATCCCACAGGAGGGGCGTTACCAAGAGACCCAGTACTTC. Its translation is CASSIPQEGRYQETQYF.

The chain carries TRBV20-1 and TRBJ2-1; 7 bases are a match to TRBD1. V was pared by 0 bases and J by 7 bases, with 9 bases of the junction left unmatched. CDR3 length: 15 amino acids. Germline-derived CDR1 and CDR2 are DFQATT and SNEGSKA (reference sequence). The chain's CDR3 is CSARDPQGSGNEQFF. The CDR3 nucleotides read TGCAGTGCTAGAGATCCACAGGGGTCTGGTAATGAGCAGTTCTTC.

The rearrangement uses TRBV4-2 and TRBJ2-3; TRBD2 aligns across 8 bases. The junction had 9 bases not matched to a gene; V was cut back by 3 bases and J by 4 bases. Germline lookup yields CDR1 LGHNA and CDR2 YNFKEQ. The CDR3 has 16 amino acids. Here the CDR3 reads CASSQTTGGLADTQYF. The CDR3 bases are TGTGCCAGCAGCCAGACAACGGGGGGGCTAGCAGATACGCAGTATTTT.

In DNA, the CDR3 is TGTGCCAGCAGTTATTCGGGGGGAGACTACGAGCAGTACTTC. Amino acids: CASSYSGGDYEQYF. J is TRBJ2-7 and V is TRBV6-2 or TRBV6-3; TRBD2 aligns across 7 bases. Germline-derived CDR1 and CDR2 are MNHEY and SVGEGT. The V gene end was trimmed by 3 bases and the J gene end by 3 bases; junction bases not matched to a gene: 5. The CDR3 runs 14 residues.

J is TRBJ1-3 and V is TRBV11-1; 10 bases align to TRBD1. The CDR3 sequence is 15 residues long. Germline CDR1 reads SGHAT; CDR2 reads FQDESV (reference sequence). V was clipped by 11 bases and J by 1 base; unmatched bases: 8. The CDR3 DNA reads as TGTGCCGGCGGGACAGGGGTTGATTCTGGAAACACCATATATTTT. It specifies CAGGTGVDSGNTIYF.

This chain joins TRBV19 and TRBJ1-2; 9 nucleotides match TRBD1. The CDR3 contains 14 residues. From germline, CDR1 is LNHDA and CDR2 SQIVND (reference sequence). V shed 5 bases, J shed 4 bases, and the junction held 5 bases outside the gene matches. The CDR3 is CASSPRTGAYGYTF. The CDR3 DNA reads as TGTGCCAGTAGTCCACGGACAGGGGCCTATGGCTACACCTTC.

The V gene is TRBV2, the J gene TRBJ1-3; D is unclear. Per germline, CDR1 SNHLY and CDR2 FYNNEI. This CDR3 is built from 13 residues. Trimming took 9 bases from V and 3 from J, leaving 12 bases between them. CDR3 region: CAREAGYGNTIYF. The CDR3 nucleotides are TGTGCCAGAGAAGCCGGGTATGGAAACACCATATATTTT. Combining the CDR3 with reference TRBV2 and TRBJ1-3 gives the whole variable domain EPEVTQTPSHQVTQMGQEVILRCVPISNHLYFYWYRQILGQKVEFLVSFYNNEISEKSEIFDDQFSVERPDGSNFTLKIRSTKLEDSAMYFCAREAGYGNTIYFGEGSWLTVV.

This sequence joins TRBV3-1 and TRBJ2-3; 12 bases are shared with TRBD2. The germline gives CDR1 LGHDT, CDR2 YNNKEL (reference sequence). Unmatched junction bases numbered 0, after V lost 2 bases and J lost 0 bases. The CDR3 runs 16 residues. The CDR3 nucleotides read TGTGCCAGCAGCCAACTAGCGGGGGGGAGCACAGATACGCAGTATTTT. Amino acids: CASSQLAGGSTDTQYF.

The chain is built from TRBV12-3 or TRBV12-4 and TRBJ1-4, with 11 bases matching TRBD1. The CDR3 has 16 amino acids. V gave up 2 bases and J gave up 8 bases; unmatched junction bases: 7. The CDR3 nucleotides read TGTGCCAGCAGTTTATTCGGGACAGGGGGTGGCGAAAAACTGTTTTTT. Residues: CASSLFGTGGGEKLFF.

The chain links TRBV11-3 to TRBJ2-5; D not certain. This CDR3 contains 13 residues. V was trimmed by 2 bases and J by 5 bases, leaving 9 bases between them. The germline CDR1 and CDR2 sequences are SGHNT and YENEEA. This chain's CDR3 is CASSLNLMETQYF. The CDR3 DNA reads as TGTGCCAGCAGCTTAAATTTGATGGAGACCCAGTACTTC. The whole variable domain, filled in from reference TRBV11-3 and TRBJ2-5, reads EAGVVQSPRYKIIEKKQPVAFWCNPISGHNTLYWYLQNLGQGPELLIRYENEEAVDDSQLPKDRFSAERLKGVDSTLKIQPAELGDSAVYLCASSLNLMETQYFGPGTRLLVL.

This rearrangement joins TRBV2 to TRBJ2-4; D ambiguous. The germline V and J ends were trimmed by 0 bases and 9 bases, with 6 bases remaining between them. Per germline, CDR1 SNHLY and CDR2 FYNNEI. CDR3 length: 12 amino acids. CDR3 loop: CASSEALGIQYF. DNA of the CDR3: TGTGCCAGCAGTGAAGCGCTCGGCATTCAGTACTTC. Combining the CDR3 with reference TRBV2 and TRBJ2-4 gives the whole variable domain EPEVTQTPSHQVTQMGQEVILRCVPISNHLYFYWYRQILGQKVEFLVSFYNNEISEKSEIFDDQFSVERPDGSNFTLKIRSTKLEDSAMYFCASSEALGIQYFGAGTRLSVL.

The CDR3 bases are TGTGCCAGCAGTCCCTTTTTGTCGAAGGGGACAGGTGAGCAGTTCTTC. The encoded protein is CASSPFLSKGTGEQFF. The chain combines TRBV27 with TRBJ2-1; 8 bases line up with TRBD1. The V segment lost 5 bases and the J segment 9 bases; nucleotides outside the gene matches: 15. Germline assignment: CDR1 MNHEY and CDR2 SMNVEV (reference sequence). The CDR3 is 16 residues long.

V gene TRBV2 combines with J gene TRBJ2-1, with 8 bases lining up with TRBD2. This CDR3 contains 12 residues. V gave up 6 bases and J gave up 10 bases; unmatched junction bases: 5. Germline loops: CDR1 SNHLY, CDR2 FYNNEI. The CDR3 sequence: CASSRTSGEQFF. In DNA form, the CDR3 reads TGTGCCAGCAGCCGAACTAGCGGCGAGCAGTTCTTC.